Below, 12 T cell receptor beta chains from the same sample are listed, as sequenced in a study of T cell repertoires in cytomegalovirus infection. Which antigens these TCRs recognize remains unknown. TCRdb reprocessed the reads via MiXCR and lists one record per CDR3 protein. The sample carries more than 95,000 distinct CDR3 sequences, more than 25% recorded once. Specimen: CD8+ T cells from cultured PBMCs, collected from culture after CMV antigen stimulation. These receptors came from a human donor in good health (CMV status not recorded). Some clones in this sample may be carry-over from other donors' samples.

J is TRBJ1-2 and V is TRBV2; 9 bases map to TRBD1. The CDR3 has 14 amino acids. Germline trimming cut 2 bases from V and 4 bases from J; bases unmatched to any gene: 2. CDR1 and CDR2 (germline): SNHLY, FYNNEI. CDR3 protein: CASSETGGIYGYTF. In nucleotides, the CDR3 is TGTGCCAGCAGTGAAACAGGGGGCATCTATGGCTACACCTTC.

This clonotype was recorded a few times. The chain combines TRBV7-9 with TRBJ1-1; D is unclear. CDR1 and CDR2 from the germline V gene are SEHNR and FQNEAQ (reference sequence). Trimming left V 5 bases short and J 2 bases short, with 9 bases between. The CDR3 covers 13 residues. The CDR3 spells CASSPRENTEAFF. The CDR3 region has the DNA TGTGCCAGCAGCCCGCGGGAAAACACTGAAGCTTTCTTT.

The J gene is TRBJ2-7, the V gene TRBV6-1, with D perhaps given as TRBD1 or TRBD2 (5 bases each). This CDR3 has 17 amino acids. Germline CDR1 reads MNHNS; CDR2 reads SASEGT. V dropped 2 bases and J dropped 6 bases, with 23 bases sitting between them. In DNA form, the CDR3 reads TGTGCCAGCAGTGAATCGTTGGCGGCAGGGACGCGGTTCGAGCAGTACTTC. It encodes CASSESLAAGTRFEQYF.

The rearrangement joins TRBV11-2 to TRBJ2-6; TRBD1 matches 9 bases. Trimming cost V 4 bases and J 2 bases; bases outside gene matches: 12. CDR3 length: 19 residues. Germline V gene lookup returns CDR1 SGHAT and CDR2 FQNNGV. CDR3 residues: CASSSKGGTGRPGANVLTF. CDR3 sequence (DNA): TGTGCCAGCAGCTCCAAGGGGGGGACAGGGAGGCCTGGGGCCAACGTCCTGACTTTC.

V gene TRBV7-8 combines with J gene TRBJ2-7, with 8 bases fitting TRBD1. This CDR3 has 15 amino acids. Trimming removed 5 bases from V and 0 bases from J; junction bases left unmatched: 6. In germline, CDR1 is SGHVS, CDR2 FQNEAQ. The CDR3 bases are TGTGCCAGCAGCGAGAGGACAGGGAGCTCCTACGAGCAGTACTTC. This encodes CASSERTGSSYEQYF.

This clonotype has only a few counts. The chain has TRBV27 and TRBJ1-1; D is ambiguous. This CDR3 comprises 13 residues. Trimming took 8 bases from V and 3 from J, leaving 13 bases between them. Germline V gene lookup returns CDR1 MNHEY and CDR2 SMNVEV (reference sequence). For the CDR3, the DNA is TGTGCCAGCCACATCGGGAGGCACACTGAAGCTTTCTTT. Residues: CASHIGRHTEAFF.

The rearrangement uses TRBV6-5 and TRBJ1-2, with D possibly TRBD1 on 5 matching bases. Germline V gene sequence: CDR1 MNHEY, CDR2 SVGAGI. The CDR3 contains 14 residues. V lost 2 bases, J lost 7 bases, and 14 bases lay in between. This CDR3 reads CASSYVNQGSGYTF. The DNA of the CDR3 is TGTGCCAGCAGTTACGTAAACCAGGGTAGTGGCTACACCTTC.

CDR3 in DNA: TGTGCCAGTAGTGAGGTTAATCGGGACGACCGGGGCTACACCTTC. Protein: CASSEVNRDDRGYTF. The rearrangement joins TRBV19 to TRBJ1-2; D perhaps matches TRBD1 (5 bases). V was shortened by 5 bases and J by 8 bases, with 21 bases between the two germline ends. From germline, CDR1 is LNHDA and CDR2 SQIVND (reference sequence). This CDR3 has 15 residues. The variable domain in full, completed from reference TRBV19 and TRBJ1-2, reads DGGITQSPKYLFRKEGQNVTLSCEQNLNHDAMYWYRQDPGQGLRLIYYSQIVNDFQKGDIAEGYSVSREKKESFPLTVTSAQKNPTAFYLCASSEVNRDDRGYTFGSGTRLTVV.

This clonotype has a handful of counts. V gene TRBV7-9 combines with J gene TRBJ2-5; D may match TRBD1 or TRBD2 (5 bases each). CDR3 length: 13 amino acids. Germline CDR1 and CDR2: SEHNR and FQNEAQ (reference sequence). Trimming left V 10 bases short and J 2 bases short, with 14 bases between. In DNA, the CDR3 is TGTGCCATCGCACCGGGACCTCAAGAGACCCAGTACTTC. It codes for CAIAPGPQETQYF.

V and J are TRBV5-1 and TRBJ1-1; weak D call: TRBD1 (6 bases). CDR1 SGHRS and CDR2 YFSETQ come from the germline V gene. Deletions cut 1 base from V and 4 bases from J, with 8 bases between. The CDR3 has 13 residues. CDR3: CASSLTGRTEAFF. The CDR3 DNA follows: TGCGCCAGCAGCTTGACAGGGCGCACTGAAGCTTTCTTT.

The CDR3 loop reads CASSYSREGTDEKLFF. The CDR3 bases are TGTGCCAGCAGTTACTCACGGGAGGGCACGGATGAAAAACTGTTTTTT. The rearrangement uses TRBV6-5 and TRBJ1-4; D remains unclear. V was clipped by 0 bases and J by 6 bases, with 14 bases between them. The CDR3 extends over 16 amino acids. Germline CDR1 reads MNHEY; CDR2 reads SVGAGI.

Ten or more counts support this clonotype. The chain employs TRBV4-1 and TRBJ1-5; D call uncertain. Germline V lookup: CDR1 MGHRA, CDR2 YSYEKL. Trimming took off 4 bases at V and 3 bases at J, with 16 bases between the two ends. The CDR3 extends over 16 amino acids. CDR3: CASSRTYSVLNQPQHF. The CDR3 DNA is TGCGCCAGCAGCCGAACCTACAGCGTACTCAATCAGCCCCAGCATTTT.